This T cell receptor beta chain was recovered during a study of liver allograft versus peripheral blood T cells. Study at large: Comparing T cell receptor repertoires in transplanted livers with those in recipients' peripheral blood was part of the design.

V was pared by 6 bases and J by 4 bases, with 10 bases between. The CDR3 totals 13 residues. Germline V gene lookup returns CDR1 MNHNY and CDR2 SVGAGI (reference sequence). Each CDR3 protein gets one entry after TCRdb re-called the reads with MiXCR. This table holds around 10,000 distinct CDR3 sequences, about 18% found once. This clonotype is deemed medium-sized. What it binds is not known. Study conclusions and caveats: Reportedly, the T cell receptor repertoires inside liver allografts were not the same as those in peripheral blood.

The sequence was obtained from a human patient who had a liver transplant. Certain T cells may be donor cells from the graft. V usage is TRBV6-6 and J usage is TRBJ1-3; a possible D gene is TRBD1 (5 bases). CDR3 sequence reads: CASSGAGGNTIYF. The CDR3 nucleotides read TGTGCCAGCAGCGGTGCAGGGGGAAACACCATATATTTT.